These T cell receptor beta chains were read from a single sample in a study of shared clonotypes between healthy human individuals. Sequencing used immunoSEQ multiplex PCR; TCRdb keeps in-frame clones, though not all of them. The data show millions of clones, roughly 95% seen once. Sequencing input: naive CD4+ T cells sorted from blood. These receptors were collected from a man aged 18 to 30 in good health. Each CDR3 is given with its conserved first and last residue. Fields, in order: V gene, J gene, D gene, CDR3 DNA, CDR3 protein. The D gene is left open where the match is weak.

V gene: TRBV25-1; J gene: TRBJ2-1; D gene: .; CDR3 DNA: TGTGCCAGCAGTCCGTTGATAGCGGTCTCCTACAATGAGCAGTTCTTC; CDR3 protein: CASSPLIAVSYNEQFF
V gene: TRBV11-2; J gene: TRBJ2-7; D gene: .; CDR3 DNA: TGTGCCAGCAGCTTAGTAACAGGGCCCTACGAGCAGTACTTC; CDR3 protein: CASSLVTGPYEQYF
V gene: TRBV6-6; J gene: TRBJ2-7; D gene: .; CDR3 DNA: TGTGCCAGCAGTCTAACAGGTCTCTACGAGCAGTACTTC; CDR3 protein: CASSLTGLYEQYF
V gene: TRBV7-3; J gene: TRBJ2-1; D gene: TRBD2; CDR3 DNA: TGTGCCAGCAGCCTGGGACTAGCGGGGTCCAATGAGCAGTTCTTC; CDR3 protein: CASSLGLAGSNEQFF
V gene: TRBV20-1; J gene: TRBJ1-3; D gene: .; CDR3 DNA: TGCAGTGCGACCGAAAACACCATATATTTT; CDR3 protein: CSATENTIYF
V gene: TRBV1; J gene: TRBJ2-7; D gene: .; CDR3 DNA: TGCACCAGCAGCCGGTCCGAAACTTCAGACGAGCAGTACTTC; CDR3 protein: CTSSRSETSDEQYF
V gene: TRBV28; J gene: TRBJ2-7; D gene: .; CDR3 DNA: TGTGCCAGCAGCCACCCCCGGGACCTTACTCCCTACGAGCAGTACTTC; CDR3 protein: CASSHPRDLTPYEQYF
V gene: TRBV6-6; J gene: TRBJ2-5; D gene: TRBD2; CDR3 DNA: TGTGCCAGCAGTAGACTAGCGCCGCAAGAGACCCAGTACTTC; CDR3 protein: CASSRLAPQETQYF
V gene: TRBV5-4; J gene: TRBJ1-6; D gene: .; CDR3 DNA: TGTGCCAGCAGCCCAGACAGCGTTAAATCACCCCTCCACTTT; CDR3 protein: CASSPDSVKSPLHF
V gene: TRBV10-2; J gene: TRBJ2-7; D gene: TRBD1; CDR3 DNA: TGCGCCAGCAGTGAAAGGGGGCCAGAGTACTTC; CDR3 protein: CASSERGPEYF
V gene: TRBV4-1; J gene: TRBJ2-2; D gene: TRBD1; CDR3 DNA: TGCGCCAGCAGCCCCGACAGGGGGCGCAACACCGGGGAGCTGTTTTTT; CDR3 protein: CASSPDRGRNTGELFF
V gene: TRBV5-4; J gene: TRBJ1-6; D gene: TRBD1; CDR3 DNA: TGTGCCAGCAGCTTAGATGGGCAGGGGGGTTCACCCCTCCACTTT; CDR3 protein: CASSLDGQGGSPLHF
V gene: TRBV27; J gene: TRBJ2-7; D gene: .; CDR3 DNA: TGTGCCAGCTTTTTCACCGGGCGGGACCCCTACGAGCAGTACTTC; CDR3 protein: CASFFTGRDPYEQYF
V gene: TRBV6-5; J gene: TRBJ2-2; D gene: .; CDR3 DNA: TGTGCCAGCAGTATTTCAGGACTTATCGCCGGGGAGCTGTTTTTT; CDR3 protein: CASSISGLIAGELFF